Sequencing of this TCR beta chain was carried out in a study of blood T cells in healthy people across ages. The study, taken as a whole, reports: The study regarded diversity estimates from one million T cells as underestimates. There were more naive CD4+ cells and higher diversity in long-lived donors than in aged donors.

With respect to this clonotype: What it binds is unknown.

PCR was performed a second time for roughly 6 to 12 cycles using a sample-barcoded 5' primer and a J-beta primer mix. TCRdb processed the 5' RACE reads anew with MiXCR; each CDR3 protein has one entry. The data contain fewer than 2 million distinct CDR3 sequences, around 42% of them seen just once; the ten biggest clones take up around 23%. V lost 6 bases to trimming and J lost 6 bases, with 11 bases between them. The CDR3 has 13 residues. The germline V gene encodes CDR1 SNHLY and CDR2 FYNNEI. Input material: blood. The chain has TRBV2 and TRBJ1-4, with D perhaps matching TRBD1 (5 bases). The clonotype originates from a human donor in good health. DNA of the CDR3: TGTGCCAGCAGGGGACTCGGGGATGAAAAACTGTTTTTT. Translating gives CASRGLGDEKLFF.